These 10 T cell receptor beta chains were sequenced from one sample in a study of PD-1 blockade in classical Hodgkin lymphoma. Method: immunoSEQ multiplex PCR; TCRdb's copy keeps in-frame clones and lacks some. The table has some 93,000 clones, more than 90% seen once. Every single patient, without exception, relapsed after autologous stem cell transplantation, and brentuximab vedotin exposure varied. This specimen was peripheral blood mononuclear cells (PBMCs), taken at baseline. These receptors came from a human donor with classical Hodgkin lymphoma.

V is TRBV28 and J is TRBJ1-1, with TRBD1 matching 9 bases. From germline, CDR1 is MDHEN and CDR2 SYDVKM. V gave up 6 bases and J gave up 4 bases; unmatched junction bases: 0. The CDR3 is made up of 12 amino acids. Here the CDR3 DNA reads TGTGCCAGCAGGACAGGGGGCACTGAAGCTTTCTTT. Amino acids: CASRTGGTEAFF.

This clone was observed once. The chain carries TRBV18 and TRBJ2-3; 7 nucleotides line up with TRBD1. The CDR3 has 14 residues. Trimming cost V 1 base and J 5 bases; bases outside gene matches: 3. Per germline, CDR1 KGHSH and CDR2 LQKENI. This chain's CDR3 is CASSPQGGQDTQYF. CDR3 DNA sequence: TGTGCCAGCTCACCACAAGGGGGCCAAGATACGCAGTATTTT.

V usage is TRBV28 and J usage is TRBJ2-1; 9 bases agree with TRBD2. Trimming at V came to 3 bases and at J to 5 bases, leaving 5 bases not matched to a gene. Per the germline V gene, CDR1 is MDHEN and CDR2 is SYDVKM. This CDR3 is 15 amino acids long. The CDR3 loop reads CASSFLAGPNNEQFF. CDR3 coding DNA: TGTGCCAGCAGTTTCCTAGCGGGACCCAACAATGAGCAGTTCTTC.

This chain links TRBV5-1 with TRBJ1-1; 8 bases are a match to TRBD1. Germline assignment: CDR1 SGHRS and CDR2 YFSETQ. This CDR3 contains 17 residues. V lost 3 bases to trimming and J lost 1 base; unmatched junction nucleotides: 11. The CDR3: CASSSAGEQGGNTEAFF. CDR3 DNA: TGCGCCAGCAGCTCAGCCGGCGAACAGGGGGGGAACACTGAAGCTTTCTTT.

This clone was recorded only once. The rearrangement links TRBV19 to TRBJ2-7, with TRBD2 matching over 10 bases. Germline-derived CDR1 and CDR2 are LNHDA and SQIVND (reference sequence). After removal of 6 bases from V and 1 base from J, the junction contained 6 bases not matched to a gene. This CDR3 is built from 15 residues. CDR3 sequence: CASSLGTSVSYEQYF. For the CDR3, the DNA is TGTGCCAGTAGCCTTGGGACTAGCGTTTCCTACGAGCAGTACTTC.

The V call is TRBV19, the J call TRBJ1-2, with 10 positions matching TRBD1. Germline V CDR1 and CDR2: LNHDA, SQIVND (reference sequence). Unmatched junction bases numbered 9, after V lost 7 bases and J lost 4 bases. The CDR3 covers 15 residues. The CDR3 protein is CASNEDRGYIYGYTF. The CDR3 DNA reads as TGTGCCAGTAACGAGGACAGGGGGTATATCTATGGCTACACCTTC.

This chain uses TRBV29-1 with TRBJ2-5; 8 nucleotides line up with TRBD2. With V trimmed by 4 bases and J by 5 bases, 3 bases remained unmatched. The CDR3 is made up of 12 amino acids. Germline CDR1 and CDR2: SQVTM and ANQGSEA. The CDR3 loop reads CSVAASGETQYF. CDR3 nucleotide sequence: TGCAGCGTTGCAGCTAGCGGGGAGACCCAGTACTTC. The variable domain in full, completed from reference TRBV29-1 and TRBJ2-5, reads SAVISQKPSRDICQRGTSLTIQCQVDSQVTMMFWYRQQPGQSLTLIATANQGSEATYESGFVIDKFPISRPNLTFSTLTVSNMSPEDSSIYLCSVAASGETQYFGPGTRLLVL.

As DNA, the CDR3 is TGTGCCAGCAGTCCCCTGGGGGAGAACACTGAAGCTTTCTTT. Protein product: CASSPLGENTEAFF. This chain uses TRBV25-1 with TRBJ1-1; tentatively, D is TRBD1 (5 bases). The V end lost 5 bases, the J end lost 1 base, and 11 bases lay between the germline ends. CDR1 and CDR2 (germline): MGHDK, SYGVNS. CDR3 length: 14 residues.

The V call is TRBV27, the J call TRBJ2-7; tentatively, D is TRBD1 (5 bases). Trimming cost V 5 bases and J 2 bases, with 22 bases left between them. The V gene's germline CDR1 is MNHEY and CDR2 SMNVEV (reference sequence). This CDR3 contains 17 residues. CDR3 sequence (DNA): TGTGCCAGCAGTCCAGGACACCGCCTATCGATGACCTACGAGCAGTACTTC. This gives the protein CASSPGHRLSMTYEQYF.

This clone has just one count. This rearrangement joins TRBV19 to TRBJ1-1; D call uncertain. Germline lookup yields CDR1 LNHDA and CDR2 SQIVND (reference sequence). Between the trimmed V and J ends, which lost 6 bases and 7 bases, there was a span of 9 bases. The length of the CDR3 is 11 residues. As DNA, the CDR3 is TGTGCCAGTAGCGGGAGGAATGAAGCTTTCTTT. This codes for CASSGRNEAFF.